A single sample gave rise to the 21 T cell receptor beta chains below, sequenced in a study of identical twins. In TCRdb, the 5' RACE reads were re-called with MiXCR into one record per CDR3 protein. The table has 400,000 to 550,000 distinct CDR3 sequences, 20% to 25% seen once. These same records also appear under a second study, on T cells expressing NK-cell markers.

Material: CD4+ T cells sorted from blood. The receptors originated from a woman younger than 30 in good health.

The sample holds a few counts of this clonotype. The V call is TRBV10-3, the J call TRBJ2-6, with D possibly being TRBD1 (5 bases). This CDR3 spans 14 amino acids. V lost 10 bases and J 3 bases, leaving 13 bases between the germline ends. Germline CDR1 reads ENHRY; CDR2 reads SYGVKD. In DNA, the CDR3 is TGTGCCACCACCCAGGGAAATGGGGCCAACGTCCTGACTTTC. Its protein product is CATTQGNGANVLTF.

This chain uses TRBV10-3 with TRBJ2-1; 8 bases agree with TRBD1. Germline loops: CDR1 ENHRY, CDR2 SYGVKD. The V gene end was trimmed by 5 bases and the J gene end by 5 bases; junction bases not matched to a gene: 5. The CDR3 runs 14 residues. CDR3 region: CAISPRGQDNEQFF. CDR3 sequence (DNA): TGTGCCATCAGTCCCAGGGGGCAGGACAATGAGCAGTTCTTC.

This clonotype showed up just a few times. A much larger clone differs by one base, so this may be a read error. The V and J genes are TRBV12-3 or TRBV12-4 and TRBJ2-6; 8 nucleotides align to TRBD1. The CDR3 has 15 amino acids. V was pared by 5 bases and J by 0 bases, with 0 bases of the junction left unmatched. The CDR3 DNA sequence: TGTGCCAGCAGTACAGGGGGCTCTGGGGCCAACGTCCTGACTTTC. Protein sequence: CASSTGGSGANVLTF.

The table lists this clonotype with a few counts. J is TRBJ2-7 and V is TRBV14, with 7 bases aligning to TRBD2. V shed 4 bases, J shed 1 base, and the junction held 10 bases outside the gene matches. CDR1 SGHDN and CDR2 FVKESK come from the germline V gene. This CDR3 has 16 amino acids. CDR3: CASSLRRGGRSYEQYF. The CDR3 DNA reads as TGTGCCAGCAGCCTCAGGCGGGGAGGGAGGTCCTACGAGCAGTACTTC.

This chain uses TRBV20-1 with TRBJ2-7; perhaps D is TRBD1 or TRBD2 (5 bases each). Germline loops: CDR1 DFQATT, CDR2 SNEGSKA (reference sequence). CDR3 length equals 12 residues. V was pared by 5 bases and J by 3 bases, with 11 bases between. The DNA of the CDR3 is TGCAGTGCTGCCGGGACCTACTACGAGCAGTACTTC. This encodes CSAAGTYYEQYF.

This chain uses TRBV3-1 with TRBJ2-3; 12 bases agree with TRBD2. This CDR3 spans 14 amino acids. Germline V gene lookup returns CDR1 LGHDT and CDR2 YNNKEL (reference sequence). V trimming: 4 bases; J trimming: 6 bases; junction bases outside the gene matches: 2. The CDR3 sequence: CASSLTSGRDTQYF. CDR3 nucleotide sequence: TGTGCCAGCAGCCTTACTAGCGGGAGGGATACGCAGTATTTT.

The gene calls are TRBV20-1 and TRBJ2-2, with no clear D. The CDR3 runs 15 residues. Trimming shortened V by 6 bases and J by 5 bases, and 19 bases separated the two germline ends. Germline V gene sequence: CDR1 DFQATT, CDR2 SNEGSKA (reference sequence). CDR3 bases: TGCAGTGCCCCCCTCCGCGGAGTGGGGACCGGGGAGCTGTTTTTT. Residues: CSAPLRGVGTGELFF.

The gene calls are TRBV5-1 and TRBJ2-5; the match to TRBD2 covers 10 bases. The length of the CDR3 is 16 residues. Germline V CDR1 and CDR2: SGHRS, YFSETQ. V shed 2 bases and J 5 bases; nucleotides not matched to a gene: 9. In nucleotides, the CDR3 is TGCGCCAGCAGCTTAATTTCTAGCGGGAGTTGGGAGACCCAGTACTTC. Its protein is CASSLISSGSWETQYF.

The chain joins TRBV20-1 to TRBJ2-1, with 8 bases identical to TRBD2. V lost 5 bases to trimming and J lost 6 bases; unmatched junction nucleotides: 9. Germline CDR1 reads DFQATT; CDR2 reads SNEGSKA (reference sequence). This CDR3 spans 14 amino acids. CDR3: CSAASGTSSNEQFF. Here the CDR3 DNA reads TGCAGTGCTGCCTCCGGGACTAGTAGCAATGAGCAGTTCTTC.

This clonotype has a single count. This chain joins TRBV9 and TRBJ2-7, with D hard to call. Germline V CDR1 and CDR2: SGDLS, YYNGEE. Trimming left V 0 bases short and J 3 bases short, with 16 bases between. This CDR3 is 16 amino acids long. The DNA for the CDR3 is TGTGCCAGCAGCGTAGACGGCGCATCGACTCTCTACGAGCAGTACTTC. It codes for CASSVDGASTLYEQYF.

This chain joins TRBV12-3 or TRBV12-4 and TRBJ2-1, with TRBD2 matching over 11 bases. Trimming removed 6 bases from V and 15 bases from J; junction bases left unmatched: 4. The CDR3 extends over 11 amino acids. This CDR3 is CASSRTSGRFF. The CDR3, as DNA: TGTGCCAGCAGCCGGACTAGCGGGCGGTTCTTC.

V and J are TRBV10-1 and TRBJ2-1, with TRBD1 matching 10 bases. This CDR3 region has 16 residues. V was pared by 9 bases and J by 6 bases, with 14 bases of the junction left unmatched. CDR1 and CDR2 (germline): WNHNN, SYGVQD (reference sequence). The CDR3 coding sequence is TGCGCCAGGACCGGGACAGGGGCGACCGTCGCCAATGAGCAGTTCTTC. Its translation is CARTGTGATVANEQFF.

The V gene is TRBV5-1, the J gene TRBJ2-5; no firm D call. The CDR3 runs 13 residues. The V end was cut by 4 bases, the J end by 5 bases, with 12 bases between. CDR1 SGHRS and CDR2 YFSETQ come from the germline V gene. The CDR3 spells CASSPRLKETQYF. CDR3 bases: TGCGCCAGCAGCCCCCGTTTGAAGGAGACCCAGTACTTC.

This rearrangement joins TRBV5-1 to TRBJ2-1, with TRBD2 matching 8 bases. The CDR3 is 15 residues long. Losses at the gene ends were 4 bases for V and 5 bases for J; bases not matched to a gene: 8. From germline, CDR1 is SGHRS and CDR2 YFSETQ. The CDR3 DNA reads TGCGCCAGCAGCCGCGGGGGGCTAGGGGACAATGAGCAGTTCTTC. It codes for CASSRGGLGDNEQFF.

The DNA of the CDR3 is TGCGCCAGCAGCCGGCTAGACGGGGAGACCCAGTACTTC. Translation gives CASSRLDGETQYF. J is TRBJ2-5 and V is TRBV5-1, with unresolved D. CDR3 size: 13 residues. V lost 4 bases and J 5 bases, leaving 12 bases between the germline ends. The V gene's germline CDR1 is SGHRS and CDR2 YFSETQ. The whole variable domain, filled in from reference TRBV5-1 and TRBJ2-5, reads KAGVTQTPRYLIKTRGQQVTLSCSPISGHRSVSWYQQTPGQGLQFLFEYFSETQRNKGNFPGRFSGRQFSNSRSEMNVSTLELGDSALYLCASSRLDGETQYFGPGTRLLVL.

This clonotype was seen only a few times. The rearrangement uses TRBV12-3 or TRBV12-4 and TRBJ2-2; TRBD1 or TRBD2 may be the D gene (5 bases each). The CDR3 is 14 residues long. The V and J ends lost 8 bases and 5 bases respectively, with 15 bases between them. The CDR3 is CASAGREKTGELFF. For the CDR3, the DNA is TGTGCCAGCGCGGGCAGGGAGAAGACCGGGGAGCTGTTTTTT.

The V gene is TRBV18, the J gene TRBJ2-5; 11 bases are a match to TRBD2. This CDR3 spans 16 amino acids. Trimming removed 4 bases from V and 9 bases from J; junction bases left unmatched: 13. Germline CDR1 reads KGHSH; CDR2 reads LQKENI. The CDR3 bases are TGTGCCAGCTCACTTTCCGGGACTAGCGGTGGTAGGGCCCAGTACTTC. Protein: CASSLSGTSGGRAQYF. The entire variable domain, with the rest obtained from reference TRBV18 and TRBJ2-5, is as follows: NAGVMQNPRHLVRRRGQEARLRCSPMKGHSHVYWYRQLPEEGLKFMVYLQKENIIDESGMPKERFSAEFPKEGPSILRIQQVVRGDSAAYFCASSLSGTSGGRAQYFGPGTRLLVL.

In this sample, this clonotype turned up a few times. The rearrangement links TRBV24-1 to TRBJ2-1; D gene ambiguous. Per the germline V gene, CDR1 is KGHDR and CDR2 is SFDVKD. V was cut by 6 bases and J by 7 bases, with 6 bases left in between. This CDR3 has 11 residues. The CDR3 sequence: CATSQMNEQFF. Written as DNA, the CDR3 is TGTGCCACCAGTCAAATGAATGAGCAGTTCTTC.

This clonotype was seen more than once but under ten times. The chain has TRBV2 and TRBJ2-1; perhaps TRBD1 as D (6 bases). The V gene lost 6 bases and the J gene lost 4 bases, with 13 bases spanning the gap. Germline-derived CDR1 and CDR2 are SNHLY and FYNNEI. The CDR3 has 14 residues. The CDR3 loop is CASSLGTPYNEQFF. The DNA of the CDR3 is TGTGCCAGCAGCCTAGGGACACCTTACAATGAGCAGTTCTTC.

V usage is TRBV6-2 or TRBV6-3 and J usage is TRBJ1-6, with 8 bases aligning to TRBD1. Germline CDR1 and CDR2: MNHEY and SVGEGT. J gave up 13 bases and V 4 bases, and 9 bases lay outside the gene matches. This CDR3 has 14 amino acids. Written as DNA, the CDR3 is TGTGCCAGCAGTTCCGGGACAGGCTCGCTCCCCCTCCACTTT. Protein product: CASSSGTGSLPLHF.

This chain uses TRBV6-1 with TRBJ2-3, with D perhaps matching TRBD1 (5 bases). Per the germline V gene, CDR1 is MNHNS and CDR2 is SASEGT. The CDR3 contains 14 residues. Trimming pared 4 bases from V and 3 bases from J, leaving 11 bases between. CDR3 residues: CASSGRQPTDTQYF. The CDR3 coding sequence is TGTGCCAGCAGTGGGAGACAGCCGACAGATACGCAGTATTTT.